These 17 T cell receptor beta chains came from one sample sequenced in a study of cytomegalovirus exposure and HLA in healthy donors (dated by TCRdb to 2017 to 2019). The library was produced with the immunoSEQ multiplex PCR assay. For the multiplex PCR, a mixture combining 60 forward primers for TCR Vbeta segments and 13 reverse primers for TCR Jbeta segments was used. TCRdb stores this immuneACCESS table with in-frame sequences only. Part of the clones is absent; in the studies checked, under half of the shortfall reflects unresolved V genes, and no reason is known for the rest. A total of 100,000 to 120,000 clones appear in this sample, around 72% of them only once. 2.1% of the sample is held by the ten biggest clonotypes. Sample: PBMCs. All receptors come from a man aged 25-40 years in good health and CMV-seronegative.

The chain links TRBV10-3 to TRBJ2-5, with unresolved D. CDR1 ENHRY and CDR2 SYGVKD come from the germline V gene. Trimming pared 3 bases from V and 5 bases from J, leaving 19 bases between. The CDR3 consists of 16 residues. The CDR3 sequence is CAISERGDPPGETQYF. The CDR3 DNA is TGTGCCATCAGTGAACGAGGAGACCCACCGGGTGAGACCCAGTACTTC.

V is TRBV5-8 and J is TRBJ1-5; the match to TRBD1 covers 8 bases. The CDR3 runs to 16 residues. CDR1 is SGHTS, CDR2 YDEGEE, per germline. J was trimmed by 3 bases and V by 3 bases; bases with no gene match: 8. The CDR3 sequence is CASSSTGGEVNQPQHF. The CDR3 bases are TGTGCCAGCAGCTCAACAGGGGGTGAGGTCAATCAGCCCCAGCATTTT.

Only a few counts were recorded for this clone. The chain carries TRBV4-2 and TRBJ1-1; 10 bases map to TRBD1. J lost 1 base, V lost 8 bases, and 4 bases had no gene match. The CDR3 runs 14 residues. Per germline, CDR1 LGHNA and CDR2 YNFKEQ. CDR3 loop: CASSGQGWNTEAFF. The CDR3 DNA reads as TGTGCCAGCTCGGGACAGGGGTGGAACACTGAAGCTTTCTTT.

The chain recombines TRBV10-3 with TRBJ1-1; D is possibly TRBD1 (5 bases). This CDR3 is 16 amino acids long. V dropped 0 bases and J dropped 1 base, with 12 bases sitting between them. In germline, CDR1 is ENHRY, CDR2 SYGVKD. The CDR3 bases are TGTGCCATCAGTGAGTCGTCCGGGGGGAGGAACACTGAAGCTTTCTTT. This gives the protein CAISESSGGRNTEAFF.

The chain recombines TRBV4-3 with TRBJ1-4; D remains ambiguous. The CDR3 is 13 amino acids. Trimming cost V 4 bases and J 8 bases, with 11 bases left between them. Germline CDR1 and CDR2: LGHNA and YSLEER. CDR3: CASSLSNREKLFF. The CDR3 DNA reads TGCGCCAGCAGCCTTTCCAACCGGGAAAAACTGTTTTTT.

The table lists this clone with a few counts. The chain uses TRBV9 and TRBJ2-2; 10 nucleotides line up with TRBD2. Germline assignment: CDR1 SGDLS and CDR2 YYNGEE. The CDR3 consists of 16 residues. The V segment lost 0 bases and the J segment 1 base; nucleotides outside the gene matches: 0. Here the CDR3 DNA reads TGTGCCAGCAGCGTAGGACTAGCGGGGAACACCGGGGAGCTGTTTTTT. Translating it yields CASSVGLAGNTGELFF. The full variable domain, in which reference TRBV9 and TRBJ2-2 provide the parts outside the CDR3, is DSGVTQTPKHLITATGQRVTLRCSPRSGDLSVYWYQQSLDQGLQFLIQYYNGEERAKGNILERFSAQQFPDLHSELNLSSLELGDSALYFCASSVGLAGNTGELFFGEGSRLTVL.

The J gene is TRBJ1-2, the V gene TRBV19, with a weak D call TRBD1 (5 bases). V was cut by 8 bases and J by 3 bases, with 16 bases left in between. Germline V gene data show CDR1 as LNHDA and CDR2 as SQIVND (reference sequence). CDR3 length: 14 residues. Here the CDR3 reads CASSADSPHYGYTF. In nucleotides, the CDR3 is TGTGCCAGTTCGGCAGACAGTCCCCACTATGGCTACACCTTC. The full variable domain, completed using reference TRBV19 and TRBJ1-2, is DGGITQSPKYLFRKEGQNVTLSCEQNLNHDAMYWYRQDPGQGLRLIYYSQIVNDFQKGDIAEGYSVSREKKESFPLTVTSAQKNPTAFYLCASSADSPHYGYTFGSGTRLTVV.

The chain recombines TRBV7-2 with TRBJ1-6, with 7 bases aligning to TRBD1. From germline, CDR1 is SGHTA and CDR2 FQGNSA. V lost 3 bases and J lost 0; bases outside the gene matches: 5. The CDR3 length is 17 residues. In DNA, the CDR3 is TGTGCCAGCAGCTTGATCAGGGGGAACTCCTATAATTCACCCCTCCACTTT. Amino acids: CASSLIRGNSYNSPLHF. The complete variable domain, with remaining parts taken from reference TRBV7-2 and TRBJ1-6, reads GAGVSQSPSNKVTEKGKDVELRCDPISGHTALYWYRQSLGQGLEFLIYFQGNSAPDKSGLPSDRFSAERTGGSVSTLTIQRTQQEDSAVYLCASSLIRGNSYNSPLHFGNGTRLTVT.

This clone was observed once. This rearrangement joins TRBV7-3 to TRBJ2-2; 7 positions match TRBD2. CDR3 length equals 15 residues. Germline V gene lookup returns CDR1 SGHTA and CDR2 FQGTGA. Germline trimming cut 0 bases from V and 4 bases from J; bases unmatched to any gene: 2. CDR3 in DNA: TGTGCCAGCAGCTTAACCCGGGAGGCCACCGGGGAGCTGTTTTTT. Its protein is CASSLTREATGELFF.

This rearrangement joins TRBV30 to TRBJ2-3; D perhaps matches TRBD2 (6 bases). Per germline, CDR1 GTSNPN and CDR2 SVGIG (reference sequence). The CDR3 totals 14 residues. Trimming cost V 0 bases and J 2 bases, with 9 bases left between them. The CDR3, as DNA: TGTGCCTGGAGTGTACTAGCCACCACAGATACGCAGTATTTT. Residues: CAWSVLATTDTQYF.

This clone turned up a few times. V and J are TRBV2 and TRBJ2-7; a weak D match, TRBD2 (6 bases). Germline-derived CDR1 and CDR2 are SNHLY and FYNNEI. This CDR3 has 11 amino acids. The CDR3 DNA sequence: TGTGCGGCGGGGCAGGGAGGCGAGCAGTACTTC. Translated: CAAGQGGEQYF.

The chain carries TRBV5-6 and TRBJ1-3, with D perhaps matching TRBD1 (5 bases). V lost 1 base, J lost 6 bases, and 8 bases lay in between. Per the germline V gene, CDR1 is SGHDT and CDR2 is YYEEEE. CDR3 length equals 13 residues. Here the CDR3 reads CASSLPGPNTIYF. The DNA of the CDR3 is TGTGCCAGCAGCTTGCCAGGGCCAAACACCATATATTTT.

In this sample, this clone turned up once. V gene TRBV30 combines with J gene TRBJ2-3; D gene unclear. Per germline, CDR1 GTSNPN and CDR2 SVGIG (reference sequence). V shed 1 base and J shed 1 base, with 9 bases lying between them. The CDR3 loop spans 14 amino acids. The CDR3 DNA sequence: TGTGCCTGGAGTGCATCCAGTGGCACAGATACGCAGTATTTT. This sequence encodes CAWSASSGTDTQYF.

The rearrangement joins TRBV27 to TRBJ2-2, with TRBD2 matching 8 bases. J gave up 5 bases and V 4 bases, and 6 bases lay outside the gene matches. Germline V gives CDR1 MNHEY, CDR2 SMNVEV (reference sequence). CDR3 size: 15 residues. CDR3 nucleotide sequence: TGTGCCAGCAGTTCTTACAGCGGGGGAACCGGGGAGCTGTTTTTT. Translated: CASSSYSGGTGELFF.

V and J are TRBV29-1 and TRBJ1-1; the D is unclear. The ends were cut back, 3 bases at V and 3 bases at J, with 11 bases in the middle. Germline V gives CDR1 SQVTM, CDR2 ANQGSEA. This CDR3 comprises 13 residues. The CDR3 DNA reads TGCAGCGTTGAGTCCCAGAGGTACACTGAAGCTTTCTTT. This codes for CSVESQRYTEAFF.

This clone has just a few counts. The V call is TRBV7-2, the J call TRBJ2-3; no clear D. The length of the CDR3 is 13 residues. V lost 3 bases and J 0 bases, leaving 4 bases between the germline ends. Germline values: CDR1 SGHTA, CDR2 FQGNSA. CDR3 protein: CASSFISTDTQYF. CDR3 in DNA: TGTGCCAGCAGCTTCATCAGCACAGATACGCAGTATTTT.

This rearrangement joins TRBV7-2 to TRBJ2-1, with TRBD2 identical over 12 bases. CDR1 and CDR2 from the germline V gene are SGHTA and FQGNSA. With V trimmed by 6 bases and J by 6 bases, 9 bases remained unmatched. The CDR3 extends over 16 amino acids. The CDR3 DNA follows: TGTGCCAGCAGGGGGACTAGCGGGTCCGCCGCCAATGAGCAGTTCTTC. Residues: CASRGTSGSAANEQFF.